This entry lists 8 T cell receptor beta chains sequenced from one sample in a study of blood T cell repertoires in COVID-19. The protocol was immunoSEQ multiplex PCR, while the TCRdb copy is restricted to in-frame clones and leaves out a portion. The profile shows about 52,000 clones, approximately 80% of them singletons. Sequenced input: peripheral blood. The receptors shown here come from a man aged 65 to 79 with active COVID-19.

The chain is built from TRBV7-3 and TRBJ1-6, with TRBD1 as a possible D gene (6 bases). Germline values: CDR1 SGHTA, CDR2 FQGTGA. This CDR3 is 14 amino acids long. The germline V and J ends were trimmed by 5 bases and 6 bases, with 11 bases remaining between them. DNA of the CDR3: TGTGCCAGCAGCCCCGGACAGCCTAATTCACCCCTCCACTTT. Translation gives CASSPGQPNSPLHF.

This rearrangement joins TRBV12-3 or TRBV12-4 to TRBJ2-3; D gene unclear. V lost 6 bases, J lost 0 bases, and 7 bases lay in between. The CDR3 runs 13 residues. CDR3 sequence: CASSLPSTDTQYF. CDR3 DNA: TGTGCCAGCAGCTTACCTAGCACAGATACGCAGTATTTT.

This sequence joins TRBV6-6 and TRBJ1-1, with D possibly being TRBD1 (6 bases). The V and J ends lost 6 bases and 3 bases respectively, with 14 bases between them. Per germline, CDR1 MNHNY and CDR2 SVGAGI (reference sequence). This CDR3 comprises 14 residues. As DNA, the CDR3 is TGTGCCAGCAGCCAAGGGGGAGGGGACACTGAAGCTTTCTTT. The encoded protein is CASSQGGGDTEAFF.

V gene TRBV7-8 combines with J gene TRBJ1-2; tentatively, D is TRBD1 (5 bases). With 4 bases removed from V and 4 bases from J, the gap between germline ends came to 13 bases. This CDR3 has 14 amino acids. Germline V gene data show CDR1 as SGHVS and CDR2 as FQNEAQ. CDR3 DNA sequence: TGTGCCAGCAGCTCTGACCAGGGCTCCTATGGCTACACCTTC. Its translation is CASSSDQGSYGYTF.

In nucleotides, the CDR3 is TGTGCCAGCAGCGGGGGCACGAACACCGGGGAGCTGTTTTTT. Its translation is CASSGGTNTGELFF. The chain carries TRBV9 and TRBJ2-2, with D possibly TRBD1 on 5 matching bases. CDR3 size: 14 residues. The germline V gene encodes CDR1 SGDLS and CDR2 YYNGEE. Trimming cost V 3 bases and J 0 bases, with 6 bases left between them.

The rearrangement uses TRBV3-1 (or the pseudogene TRBV3-2) and TRBJ1-2; a possible D gene is TRBD1 (6 bases). V was clipped by 6 bases and J by 3 bases, with 14 bases between them. CDR1 LGHDT and CDR2 YNNKEL come from the germline V gene (reference sequence). The CDR3 length is 14 residues. CDR3 sequence reads: CASSAPGQDYGYTF. In DNA, the CDR3 is TGTGCCAGCAGTGCACCGGGACAAGACTATGGCTACACCTTC.

The CDR3 loop reads CASSLRQGVSYEQYF. The CDR3 bases are TGTGCCAGCAGCCTTAGACAGGGAGTATCCTACGAGCAGTACTTC. This chain joins TRBV5-5 and TRBJ2-7; 7 nucleotides align to TRBD1. The V gene's germline CDR1 is SGHKS and CDR2 YYEKEE (reference sequence). With 4 bases clipped from V and 1 base from J, the junction kept 8 bases outside the gene matches. The CDR3 extends over 15 amino acids.

This clone showed up just once. V gene TRBV5-8 combines with J gene TRBJ1-6; possibly TRBD1 for D (6 bases). Germline V lookup: CDR1 SGHTS, CDR2 YDEGEE. The CDR3 extends over 19 amino acids. Trimming removed 4 bases from V and 0 bases from J, with 20 bases in between. The CDR3 nucleotides are TGTGCCAGCAGCATACCCTCGGGACATGGAGGCTCCTATAATTCACCCCTCCACTTT. Translation gives CASSIPSGHGGSYNSPLHF.